One sample yielded the 10 T cell receptor beta chains listed below, sequenced in a study of PD-1 blockade in mismatch repair-deficient tumors. This table comes from immunoSEQ multiplex PCR, and its TCRdb copy is limited to in-frame clones, with some not included. The table has roughly 17,000 clones, approximately 87% seen once. This sample comprised PBMCs, obtained less than 25 weeks after starting pembrolizumab. All receptors come from an adult with mismatch repair-deficient cancer.

J is TRBJ2-7 and V is TRBV7-3, with TRBD2 identical over 9 bases. V shed 4 bases, J shed 3 bases, and the junction held 7 bases outside the gene matches. CDR3 size: 15 residues. Germline V lookup: CDR1 SGHTA, CDR2 FQGTGA. The CDR3 sequence: CASSSAGGANYEQYF. In DNA, the CDR3 is TGTGCCAGCAGCTCGGCGGGAGGGGCCAACTACGAGCAGTACTTC.

As concerns this clone: The germline gene is not matched at one end of the junction; a read error may be the cause. This chain links TRBV29-1 with TRBJ2-7; 7 positions match TRBD1. Germline CDR1 is SQVTM and CDR2 is ANQGSEA. The CDR3 contains 13 residues. The CDR3 coding sequence is TGCAGCGTGGAAGGACAGGCCCCCTACGAGCAGTACTTC. This gives the protein CSVEGQAPYEQYF.

The CDR3 loop is CASSLRRRGSYNEQFF. The CDR3 region has the DNA TGTGCCAGCAGTTTGCGCCGCCGAGGATCCTACAATGAGCAGTTCTTC. V is TRBV28 and J is TRBJ2-1; D is unresolved. The CDR3 has 16 residues. V lost 3 bases and J lost 1, with 13 bases in between. Germline loops: CDR1 MDHEN, CDR2 SYDVKM.

This chain joins TRBV11-2 and TRBJ2-2, with TRBD1 matching over 7 bases. The CDR3 loop spans 16 amino acids. The junction had 10 bases not matched to a gene; V was cut back by 5 bases and J by 4 bases. Germline lookup yields CDR1 SGHAT and CDR2 FQNNGV. The CDR3 reads CASSLTGAPGTGELFF. CDR3 bases: TGTGCCAGCAGCCTCACAGGGGCGCCAGGCACCGGGGAGCTGTTTTTT.

The chain links TRBV18 to TRBJ2-1, with TRBD1 matching over 9 bases. The CDR3 has 14 amino acids. J was trimmed by 6 bases and V by 6 bases; bases with no gene match: 6. Germline CDR1 and CDR2: KGHSH and LQKENI. The chain's CDR3 is CASSRGQGLNEQFF. In DNA form, the CDR3 reads TGTGCCAGCTCCCGGGGACAGGGTCTCAATGAGCAGTTCTTC. Using reference TRBV18 and TRBJ2-1 for the parts outside the CDR3, the full variable domain is NAGVMQNPRHLVRRRGQEARLRCSPMKGHSHVYWYRQLPEEGLKFMVYLQKENIIDESGMPKERFSAEFPKEGPSILRIQQVVRGDSAAYFCASSRGQGLNEQFFGPGTRLTVL.

This clone is a singleton in its sample. The V gene is TRBV28, the J gene TRBJ2-2, with TRBD2 identical over 14 bases. J gave up 9 bases and V 6 bases, and 9 bases lay outside the gene matches. CDR1 MDHEN and CDR2 SYDVKM come from the germline V gene. CDR3 length: 16 residues. The CDR3 DNA reads as TGTGCCAGCAGGCCCGGGGGACTAGCGGGAGTCAGGGAGCTGTTTTTT. This codes for CASRPGGLAGVRELFF.

This rearrangement joins TRBV2 to TRBJ1-5; D is unclear. The CDR3 has 14 amino acids. V was pared by 4 bases and J by 5 bases, with 12 bases between. Per germline, CDR1 SNHLY and CDR2 FYNNEI. DNA for the CDR3: TGTGCCAGCAGTGTGACTCGAAATGATCAGCCCCAGCATTTT. Its translation is CASSVTRNDQPQHF.

The chain combines TRBV29-1 with TRBJ2-5; D is perhaps TRBD2 (5 bases). With 4 bases removed from V and 2 bases from J, the gap between germline ends came to 8 bases. CDR1 SQVTM and CDR2 ANQGSEA come from the germline V gene. The CDR3 extends over 12 amino acids. The CDR3 here is CSVALAQETQYF. CDR3 nucleotide sequence: TGCAGCGTTGCGCTAGCTCAAGAGACCCAGTACTTC.

V is TRBV5-1 and J is TRBJ2-1; the D gene is possibly TRBD2 (6 bases). The V gene lost 4 bases and the J gene lost 4 bases, with 9 bases spanning the gap. The CDR3 extends over 13 amino acids. Per germline, CDR1 SGHRS and CDR2 YFSETQ. CDR3 sequence: CASSTGLYNEQFF. CDR3 coding DNA: TGCGCCAGCAGCACGGGACTTTACAATGAGCAGTTCTTC.

A single count supports this clone. V usage is TRBV11-1 and J usage is TRBJ1-6; 7 bases match TRBD1. The CDR3 covers 16 residues. Germline V lookup: CDR1 SGHAT, CDR2 FQDESV (reference sequence). V gave up 5 bases and J gave up 4 bases; unmatched junction bases: 8. The CDR3 sequence: CASSPGTAFYNSPLHF. The CDR3 nucleotides are TGTGCCAGCAGCCCCGGGACAGCATTTTATAATTCACCCCTCCACTTT. The full variable domain, rest sourced from reference TRBV11-1 and TRBJ1-6, is EAEVAQSPRYKITEKSQAVAFWCDPISGHATLYWYRQILGQGPELLVQFQDESVVDDSQLPKDRFSAERLKGVDSTLKIQPAELGDSAMYLCASSPGTAFYNSPLHFGNGTRLTVT.